Only a few counts were recorded for the clone carrying this T cell receptor beta chain. Its cognate antigen is unknown. Sequencing libraries for TCR beta were prepared with iRepertoire HTBI primers and Arm-PCR of CDR3 regions. TCRdb analysed the multiplex PCR reads with MiXCR anew, one entry per CDR3 protein. The profile shows roughly 500,000 distinct CDR3 sequences, about 20% of them singletons. The CDR3 has 16 residues. Germline lookup yields CDR1 MNHNS and CDR2 SASEGT. The germline V and J ends were trimmed by 7 bases and 3 bases, with 18 bases remaining between them. This sample is drawn from a study of regulatory T cells in long-lasting Graves disease. Findings of the study overall: Less diverse TCR repertoires were seen in persistent Graves' patients than in newly diagnosed ones.

Time point in this sample: persistent/refractory GD, antithyroid drugs over 5 years with positive TRAb. Researchers made the TCR library from RNA that was extracted from PBMCs. Graves' disease was diagnosed by American Thyroid Association guidelines. The origin of this receptor is a female donor with Graves disease. Sequenced material: peripheral blood mononuclear cells (PBMCs), taken when the disease was refractory, from a patient treated with antithyroid drugs. The chain has TRBV6-1 and TRBJ2-2; D is perhaps TRBD2 (6 bases). The CDR3, as DNA: TGTGCCAGCACAACCTACCGGGACTCCCACACCGGGGAGCTGTTTTTT. Residues: CASTTYRDSHTGELFF.